The clone carrying this T cell receptor beta chain was seen more than once but under ten times. The antigen remains undetermined. This specimen belongs to a study of cytomegalovirus exposure and HLA in healthy donors. The wider study: From HLA-typed donors, an early data release held roughly 89 million unique TCRs.

Findings and caveats of the study: Donors belonging to an Asian-associated ancestry cluster reportedly showed fewer N-insertions in productive TCRs than the 666-donor mean, according to what a later analysis found. In a later analysis, TCR beta V- and J-gene trimming was associated with a missense DCLRE1C variant. In presence/absence analyses, roughly uniform sequencing depth across donors was assumed.

The PCR made use of 60 Vbeta and 13 Jbeta primers. TCRdb's copy holds only in-frame clones and misses some; the assay was immunoSEQ multiplex PCR. The sample lists roughly 150,000 clones, 60% to 80% occurring once. CDR1 is MNHNS, CDR2 SASEGT, per germline. The V and J ends lost 3 bases and 0 bases respectively, with 14 bases between them. The CDR3 runs 16 residues. Sequencing was carried out using PBMCs. This TCR derives from a middle-aged woman in good health and CMV-seronegative. The chain uses TRBV6-1 and TRBJ1-2, with no clear D. The CDR3 DNA sequence: TGTGCCAGCAGTGATTATCTCGGTGGTTCTAACTATGGCTACACCTTC. Translation: CASSDYLGGSNYGYTF.